This TCR beta chain came from a study of blood T cells in healthy people across ages. For the second PCR, which ran for about 6 to 12 cycles, a sample-barcoded 5' primer and a J-beta primer mix were used. A 12-random-nucleotide template-switch adaptor tagged each cDNA molecule. TCRdb re-derived calls from the 5' RACE reads in MiXCR, one entry per CDR3 protein. The sample contains roughly 1.7 million distinct CDR3 sequences, about 32% of which appear only once. The CDR3 contains 15 residues. Trimming removed 1 base at V and 2 bases at J, with 12 bases between. Per germline, CDR1 SGHKS and CDR2 YYEKEE (reference sequence). The individuals who served as donors were healthy Caucasians living in Russia, aged about 6 to 100.

The sequenced sample consisted of blood. The rearrangement uses TRBV5-5 and TRBJ1-2; D gene ambiguous. The sequence derives from a woman in her thirties in good health. The CDR3 region has the DNA TGTGCCAGCAGCTTGACAGAGTGGTCGAACTATGGCTACACCTTC. Translation gives CASSLTEWSNYGYTF.